This entry lists 21 T cell receptor beta chains sequenced from one sample in a study of T cells after yellow fever vaccination. TCRdb recomputed calls from the 5' RACE reads with MiXCR, one row per CDR3 protein. The repertoire includes tens of thousands of distinct CDR3 sequences, about 7.7% of them detected once, and about two fifths sits in the top ten. Sequenced material: CD8+ T cells sorted from PBMCs, taken on the day of the yellow fever booster vaccination. Receptor source: a man aged 30-40 years who received the YFV17D yellow fever vaccine.

The chain links TRBV6-1 to TRBJ2-3; TRBD2 matches at 8 bases. The CDR3 totals 17 residues. From germline, CDR1 is MNHNS and CDR2 SASEGT. After removal of 5 bases from V and 0 bases from J, the junction contained 10 bases not matched to a gene. In DNA, the CDR3 is TGTGCCAGCAGTACCTCCTTACTAGCGGCCAGCACAGATACGCAGTATTTT. It is translated as CASSTSLLAASTDTQYF.

This clonotype has a count of ten or more. The genes are TRBV11-2 and TRBJ2-7; the match to TRBD2 covers 12 bases. CDR3 length: 15 amino acids. The V gene's germline CDR1 is SGHAT and CDR2 FQNNGV. After removal of 3 bases from V and 5 bases from J, the junction contained 5 bases not matched to a gene. The CDR3 spells CASSFETSGSNEQYF. The CDR3 nucleotides read TGTGCCAGCAGCTTCGAGACTAGCGGGAGTAACGAGCAGTACTTC.

This clonotype occurred many times. This rearrangement joins TRBV2 to TRBJ2-6; unclear D gene. V was clipped by 6 bases and J by 1 base, with 10 bases between them. CDR1 SNHLY and CDR2 FYNNEI come from the germline V gene. The CDR3 spans 15 residues. This chain's CDR3 is CASRQIASGANVLTF. DNA of the CDR3: TGTGCCAGCAGACAGATAGCTTCTGGGGCCAACGTCCTGACTTTC. Combining the CDR3 with reference TRBV2 and TRBJ2-6 gives the whole variable domain EPEVTQTPSHQVTQMGQEVILRCVPISNHLYFYWYRQILGQKVEFLVSFYNNEISEKSEIFDDQFSVERPDGSNFTLKIRSTKLEDSAMYFCASRQIASGANVLTFGAGSRLTVL.

This clonotype has a handful of counts. CDR3: CASSLEYRLAGGGNEQFF. In nucleotides, the CDR3 is TGTGCCAGCAGCTTGGAATATCGACTAGCGGGAGGTGGGAATGAGCAGTTCTTC. This chain connects TRBV11-1 to TRBJ2-1, with 13 bases identical to TRBD2. The germline V gene encodes CDR1 SGHAT and CDR2 FQDESV (reference sequence). The CDR3 totals 18 residues. J gave up 7 bases and V 3 bases, and 12 bases lay outside the gene matches.

This clonotype has a handful of counts. The chain employs TRBV19 and TRBJ2-1, with TRBD2 matching 10 bases. With V trimmed by 5 bases and J by 7 bases, 5 bases remained unmatched. The CDR3 extends over 14 amino acids. Germline CDR1 is LNHDA and CDR2 is SQIVND (reference sequence). The CDR3 DNA follows: TGTGCCAGTAGTGTAGCGGGAGGATGGAATGAGCAGTTCTTC. It translates to CASSVAGGWNEQFF.

This clonotype was counted a few times. The V and J genes are TRBV15 and TRBJ2-7; D unclear. Germline-derived CDR1 and CDR2 are LNHNV and YYDKDF (reference sequence). The CDR3 is 12 amino acids. With 3 bases removed from V and 5 bases from J, the gap between germline ends came to 8 bases. The CDR3: CATSSLLDEQYF. In DNA, the CDR3 is TGTGCCACCAGCAGCCTCTTAGACGAGCAGTACTTC.

This clonotype appeared a few times. The gene calls are TRBV29-1 and TRBJ2-7, with 8 nucleotides matching TRBD2. CDR3 length: 15 residues. Trimming at V came to 7 bases and at J to 0 bases, leaving 11 bases not matched to a gene. Germline V gene sequence: CDR1 SQVTM, CDR2 ANQGSEA. The CDR3 sequence is CSAAFAAGDSYEQYF. Written as DNA, the CDR3 is TGCAGCGCTGCGTTCGCAGCGGGAGACTCCTACGAGCAGTACTTC.

In this sample, this clonotype turned up many times. J is TRBJ2-2 and V is TRBV29-1, with 10 positions matching TRBD2. The CDR3 is made up of 15 amino acids. After removal of 3 bases from V and 1 base from J, the junction contained 2 bases not matched to a gene. From germline, CDR1 is SQVTM and CDR2 ANQGSEA. The CDR3 region has the DNA TGCAGCGTTGACGGACTAGCGGAGAACACCGGGGAGCTGTTTTTT. This encodes CSVDGLAENTGELFF.

This clonotype was found a few times. The chain couples TRBV29-1 to TRBJ2-7, with a tentative D call TRBD2 (5 bases). Trimming cost V 6 bases and J 2 bases, with 14 bases left between them. Per germline, CDR1 SQVTM and CDR2 ANQGSEA. This CDR3 spans 13 amino acids. The CDR3 nucleotides are TGCAGCGTACTAAGCGGCGGTACCTACGAGCAGTACTTC. Translation: CSVLSGGTYEQYF.

V is TRBV5-1 and J is TRBJ2-1; 7 positions match TRBD1. Germline CDR1 is SGHRS and CDR2 is YFSETQ. With 0 bases clipped from V and 5 bases from J, the junction kept 2 bases outside the gene matches. The CDR3 consists of 14 residues. CDR3 amino acids: CASSLGQGHNEQFF. The DNA of the CDR3 is TGCGCCAGCAGCTTGGGACAGGGCCACAATGAGCAGTTCTTC.

This clonotype was recorded a few times. This chain links TRBV10-3 with TRBJ2-5; D is perhaps TRBD1 (6 bases). The V end lost 5 bases, the J end lost 3 bases, and 10 bases lay between the germline ends. The CDR3 is 13 amino acids. CDR1 ENHRY and CDR2 SYGVKD come from the germline V gene. CDR3 in amino acids: CAISRAGEETQYF. The CDR3, as DNA: TGTGCCATCAGTCGGGCAGGGGAAGAGACCCAGTACTTC.

The table lists this clonotype with many counts. CDR3 in amino acids: CASSLVASPAYEQYF. The CDR3 DNA is TGCGCCAGCAGCTTGGTAGCCAGTCCTGCCTACGAGCAGTACTTC. V and J are TRBV5-1 and TRBJ2-7; D gene ambiguous. CDR1 and CDR2 (germline): SGHRS, YFSETQ. This CDR3 has 15 residues. V lost 0 bases and J lost 2, with 12 bases in between. Complete variable domain (other parts from reference TRBV5-1 and TRBJ2-7): KAGVTQTPRYLIKTRGQQVTLSCSPISGHRSVSWYQQTPGQGLQFLFEYFSETQRNKGNFPGRFSGRQFSNSRSEMNVSTLELGDSALYLCASSLVASPAYEQYFGPGTRLTVT.

The chain carries TRBV27 and TRBJ2-1; 13 bases agree with TRBD2. CDR1 is MNHEY and CDR2 is SMNVEV in the germline V gene (reference sequence). This CDR3 has 15 amino acids. J was trimmed by 9 bases and V by 8 bases; bases with no gene match: 10. CDR3 sequence: CASSPGTSGKVEQFF. DNA of the CDR3: TGTGCCAGCTCCCCCGGGACTAGCGGGAAGGTTGAGCAGTTCTTC.

This clonotype was detected only a few times. The CDR3 sequence is CASSSLAGVDTQYF. The DNA for the CDR3 is TGTGCCAGCAGTTCTCTAGCTGGAGTCGATACGCAGTATTTT. The chain carries TRBV12-3 or TRBV12-4 and TRBJ2-3; a weak D match, TRBD2 (5 bases). The V and J ends lost 4 bases and 6 bases respectively, with 14 bases between them. The CDR3 length is 14 residues.

This clonotype was recorded many times. The rearrangement joins TRBV12-3 or TRBV12-4 to TRBJ2-7, with D perhaps matching TRBD1 (6 bases). The V gene lost 4 bases and the J gene lost 5 bases, with 9 bases spanning the gap. This CDR3 comprises 12 residues. CDR3 loop: CASSSGVHEQYF. CDR3 nucleotide sequence: TGTGCCAGCAGTTCAGGGGTCCACGAGCAGTACTTC.

The V call is TRBV11-2, the J call TRBJ2-7; D not certain. The germline V gene encodes CDR1 SGHAT and CDR2 FQNNGV. V dropped 8 bases and J dropped 6 bases, with 11 bases sitting between them. This CDR3 is built from 11 residues. CDR3 in amino acids: CASGISIEQYF. Here the CDR3 DNA reads TGTGCCAGCGGGATATCCATCGAGCAGTACTTC.

This clonotype was counted a few times. This chain joins TRBV6-2 or TRBV6-3 and TRBJ2-1; the D is unclear. Germline CDR1 MNHEY, CDR2 SVGEGT. The CDR3 is made up of 15 amino acids. V was cut by 0 bases and J by 8 bases, with 14 bases left in between. CDR3: CASSYSNSPWDEQFF. CDR3 bases: TGTGCCAGCAGTTACTCGAATAGCCCGTGGGATGAGCAGTTCTTC.

This clonotype was counted only a few times. This chain uses TRBV10-1 with TRBJ2-1; D remains ambiguous. Trimming left V 3 bases short and J 8 bases short, with 5 bases between. The CDR3 sequence is 11 residues long. Germline V gene lookup returns CDR1 WNHNN and CDR2 SYGVQD (reference sequence). CDR3 in amino acids: CASSDAHEQFF. The CDR3 region has the DNA TGCGCCAGCAGTGATGCCCATGAGCAGTTCTTC.

This clonotype was seen a few times. The V and J genes are TRBV27 and TRBJ2-5; 9 nucleotides line up with TRBD2. Germline loops: CDR1 MNHEY, CDR2 SMNVEV (reference sequence). J gave up 2 bases and V 11 bases, and 9 bases lay outside the gene matches. The CDR3 extends over 14 amino acids. CDR3 nucleotides: TGTGCCTCGCGAGCTAGCGGGATACAAGAGACCCAGTACTTC. This codes for CASRASGIQETQYF.

This clonotype was counted only a few times. This chain connects TRBV7-2 to TRBJ1-6; D uncertain. The CDR3 runs 14 residues. The V end was cut by 3 bases, the J end by 8 bases, with 11 bases between. Germline-derived CDR1 and CDR2 are SGHTA and FQGNSA. The CDR3 spells CASSFDTEYSPLHF. Written as DNA, the CDR3 is TGTGCCAGCAGCTTCGACACAGAATATTCACCCCTCCACTTT. Variable domain in full (rest from reference TRBV7-2 and TRBJ1-6): GAGVSQSPSNKVTEKGKDVELRCDPISGHTALYWYRQSLGQGLEFLIYFQGNSAPDKSGLPSDRFSAERTGGSVSTLTIQRTQQEDSAVYLCASSFDTEYSPLHFGNGTRLTVT.

The chain has TRBV19 and TRBJ2-1, with 7 bases aligning to TRBD1. J was trimmed by 4 bases and V by 4 bases; bases with no gene match: 4. The length of the CDR3 is 14 residues. The germline V gene encodes CDR1 LNHDA and CDR2 SQIVND (reference sequence). CDR3 in amino acids: CASSTRDRYNEQFF. DNA for the CDR3: TGTGCCAGTAGTACCCGGGACAGATACAATGAGCAGTTCTTC.